This entry lists 12 T cell receptor beta chains sequenced from one sample in a study of OX40 agonist ivuxolimab in advanced cancers. This table comes from immunoSEQ multiplex PCR, and its TCRdb copy is limited to in-frame clones, with some not included. The sample contains tens of thousands of clones, 92% of which appear only once. Sequencing used CD4+ or CD8+ T cells sorted from blood, obtained in a trial of the OX40 agonist ivuxolimab. Receptor source: an adult with an advanced solid tumor such as melanoma, head and neck, liver or kidney cancer.

The V call is TRBV7-9, the J call TRBJ1-1, with a weak D call TRBD1 (5 bases). V dropped 5 bases and J dropped 1 base, with 11 bases sitting between them. Germline CDR1 reads SEHNR; CDR2 reads FQNEAQ (reference sequence). This CDR3 spans 14 amino acids. The DNA of the CDR3 is TGTGCCAGCAGCCCCCGACAGAGGAACACTGAAGCTTTCTTT. Residues: CASSPRQRNTEAFF.

This clone was picked up one time. The chain recombines TRBV10-3 with TRBJ2-7; possible D gene TRBD1, 5 bases. The CDR3 has 13 amino acids. Germline CDR1 reads ENHRY; CDR2 reads SYGVKD. The V end was cut by 3 bases, the J end by 2 bases, with 8 bases between. The CDR3 bases are TGTGCCATCAGTGAAGACAGTGCCTACGAGCAGTACGTC. It is translated as CAISEDSAYEQYV.

This chain links TRBV6-6 with TRBJ2-5; possibly TRBD1 for D (5 bases). Germline-derived CDR1 and CDR2 are MNHNY and SVGAGI (reference sequence). Trimming took off 2 bases at V and 2 bases at J, with 9 bases between the two ends. This CDR3 is built from 14 residues. DNA of the CDR3: TGTGCCAGCAGTTACACCCAGGGACAAGAGACCCAGTACTTC. Translating it yields CASSYTQGQETQYF.

The chain employs TRBV4-1 and TRBJ2-3; 9 bases align to TRBD2. The V and J ends lost 4 bases and 2 bases, in that order; junction bases with no gene match: 7. The CDR3 runs 16 residues. From germline, CDR1 is MGHRA and CDR2 YSYEKL. CDR3 sequence (DNA): TGCGCCAGCAGCCGTATACTAGCGGGTAACACAGATACGCAGTATTTT. Translating it yields CASSRILAGNTDTQYF.

The V call is TRBV5-4, the J call TRBJ2-2, with D possibly TRBD1 on 5 matching bases. The CDR3 sequence is 13 residues long. From germline, CDR1 is SGHNT and CDR2 YYREEE (reference sequence). The V and J ends lost 2 bases and 5 bases respectively, with 7 bases between them. CDR3 residues: CASSLGDTGELFF. CDR3 nucleotide sequence: TGTGCCAGCAGCTTAGGGGATACCGGGGAGCTGTTTTTT.

The chain combines TRBV6-5 with TRBJ2-7; D not resolved. Trimming removed 0 bases at V and 5 bases at J, with 14 bases between. The CDR3 consists of 15 residues. The germline gives CDR1 MNHEY, CDR2 SVGAGI. The CDR3 region is CASSYSGQLNDEQYV. The CDR3 DNA is TGTGCCAGCAGTTACTCTGGGCAGCTGAATGACGAGCAGTACGTC.

The chain has TRBV15 and TRBJ2-2; 9 nucleotides agree with TRBD1. CDR1 LNHNV and CDR2 YYDKDF come from the germline V gene (reference sequence). Losses at the gene ends were 0 bases for V and 8 bases for J; bases not matched to a gene: 7. CDR3 length equals 16 residues. CDR3: CATSRDRTGVVGELFF. The CDR3 coding sequence is TGTGCCACCAGCAGAGATCGGACAGGGGTTGTAGGGGAGCTGTTTTTT. Using reference TRBV15 and TRBJ2-2 for the parts outside the CDR3, the full variable domain is DAMVIQNPRYQVTQFGKPVTLSCSQTLNHNVMYWYQQKSSQAPKLLFHYYDKDFNNEADTPDNFQSRRPNTSFCFLDIRSPGLGDTAMYLCATSRDRTGVVGELFFGEGSRLTVL.

V usage is TRBV15 and J usage is TRBJ1-1; D not certain. V was clipped by 1 base and J by 1 base, with 4 bases between them. This CDR3 spans 13 amino acids. Germline loops: CDR1 LNHNV, CDR2 YYDKDF (reference sequence). As DNA, the CDR3 is TGTGCCACCAGCAGAGCAGGGAACACTGAAGCTTTCTTT. Its translation is CATSRAGNTEAFF.

The V and J genes are TRBV19 and TRBJ1-3; D not resolved. Germline-derived CDR1 and CDR2 are LNHDA and SQIVND (reference sequence). The length of the CDR3 is 13 residues. V shed 5 bases and J shed 0 bases, with 5 bases lying between them. This CDR3 reads CASSASSGNTIYF. The CDR3, as DNA: TGTGCCAGTAGTGCAAGCTCTGGAAACACCATATATTTT.

The CDR3 loop is CASSPTQGGYEQYV. CDR3 sequence (DNA): TGCGCCAGCAGCCCCACCCAGGGTGGCTACGAGCAGTACGTC. This chain connects TRBV4-1 to TRBJ2-7; D perhaps matches TRBD1 (5 bases). CDR3 length: 14 amino acids. CDR1 and CDR2 from the germline V gene are MGHRA and YSYEKL. The germline V and J ends were trimmed by 4 bases and 3 bases, with 13 bases remaining between them.

The chain has TRBV2 and TRBJ2-5; 8 nucleotides match TRBD1. Germline V CDR1 and CDR2: SNHLY, FYNNEI. The CDR3 consists of 15 residues. Trimming cost V 5 bases and J 1 base; bases outside gene matches: 6. The CDR3 DNA follows: TGTGCCAGCAGTACGGGACAGGACATCCAAGAGACCCAGTACTTC. Protein: CASSTGQDIQETQYF.

The chain has TRBV29-1 and TRBJ1-2; TRBD1 is a possible D gene (5 bases). V was clipped by 5 bases and J by 2 bases, with 6 bases between them. Germline lookup yields CDR1 SQVTM and CDR2 ANQGSEA. CDR3 length: 11 residues. The CDR3 region is CSVKGNYGYTF. CDR3 DNA sequence: TGCAGCGTTAAGGGGAACTATGGCTACACCTTC.